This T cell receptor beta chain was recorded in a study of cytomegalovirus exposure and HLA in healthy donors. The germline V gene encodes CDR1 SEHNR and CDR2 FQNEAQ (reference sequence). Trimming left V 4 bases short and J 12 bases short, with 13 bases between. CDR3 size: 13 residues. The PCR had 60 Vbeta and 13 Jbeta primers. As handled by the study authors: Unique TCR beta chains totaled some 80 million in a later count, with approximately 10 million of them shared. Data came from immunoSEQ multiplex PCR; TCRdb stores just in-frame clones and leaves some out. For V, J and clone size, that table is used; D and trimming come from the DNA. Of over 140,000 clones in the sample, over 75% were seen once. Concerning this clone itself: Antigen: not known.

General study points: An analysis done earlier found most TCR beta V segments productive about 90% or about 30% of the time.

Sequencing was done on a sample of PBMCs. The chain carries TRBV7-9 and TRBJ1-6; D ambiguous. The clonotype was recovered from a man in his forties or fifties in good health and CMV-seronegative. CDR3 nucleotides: TGTGCCAGCAGCTCCGAATGGGCCATACCCCTCCACTTT. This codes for CASSSEWAIPLHF.